The TCR beta chain described here comes from a study of cytomegalovirus exposure and HLA in healthy donors. Regarding the study as a whole: Rarity held for most TCR sequences, but there were some public TCRs that occurred in many donors. It was fewer than 200 TCR beta chains that were listed as cytomegalovirus-associated.

Notes on this clone: Antigen unknown.

Assay: immunoSEQ multiplex PCR; the TCRdb copy retains only in-frame clones and omits some. In the table there are a few hundred thousand clones, around 90% of which are singletons. After removal of 0 bases from V and 5 bases from J, the junction contained 14 bases not matched to a gene. The CDR3 sequence is 19 residues long. Germline-derived CDR1 and CDR2 are SGHDT and YYEEEE. This sequence was found in a woman aged 25 to 39 in good health and CMV-seronegative. Sequenced sample: PBMCs. This chain uses TRBV5-6 with TRBJ2-1; 10 bases are a match to TRBD2. The CDR3 coding sequence is TGTGCCAGCAGCTTGGTTAGGTCTAGCGGGAGTTTTCCGGACAATGAGCAGTTCTTC. Protein sequence: CASSLVRSSGSFPDNEQFF.